What follows are 29 T cell receptor beta chains derived from one specimen sequenced in a study of monozygotic twins with inflammatory bowel disease. TCRdb reprocessed the 5' RACE reads and stores each CDR3 protein as one record, lacking DNA. The sample has approximately 400,000 distinct CDR3 sequences. Sequenced sample: blood. These receptor sequences come from a human donor with ulcerative colitis or Crohn's disease, or a healthy co-twin of an affected twin (not recorded which).

V usage is TRBV7-8 and J usage is TRBJ2-4; with no DNA, the TCRdb D assignment of TRBD1 cannot be verified. The length of the CDR3 is 12 residues. Germline CDR1 SGHVS, CDR2 FQNEAQ. CDR3 loop: CASTSGGSIQYF.

The V gene is TRBV29-1, the J gene TRBJ2-5; the D call from TCRdb, TRBD2, cannot be confirmed without DNA. Germline CDR1 SQVTM, CDR2 ANQGSEA. This CDR3 is built from 13 residues. CDR3 in amino acids: CSVEEGQKETQYF.

V gene TRBV20-1 combines with J gene TRBJ1-4. The germline V gene has CDR1 DFQATT and CDR2 SNEGSKA (reference sequence). The CDR3 length is 13 residues. The CDR3 here is CSAHTATNEKLFF.

This chain joins TRBV7-3 and TRBJ2-1; TCRdb gives TRBD1 as the D gene, but with no DNA this cannot be confirmed. The CDR3 sequence is 16 residues long. Germline V gene data show CDR1 as SGHTA and CDR2 as FQGTGA. The chain's CDR3 is CASSSSRDTAYNEQFF.

The chain recombines TRBV27 with TRBJ2-7. The CDR3 loop spans 12 amino acids. Germline values: CDR1 MNHEY, CDR2 SMNVEV (reference sequence). CDR3 in amino acids: CASAKGAYEQYF.

V gene TRBV7-3 combines with J gene TRBJ2-7; with no DNA, the TCRdb D assignment of TRBD1 cannot be verified. From germline, CDR1 is SGHTA and CDR2 FQGTGA. The CDR3 length is 11 residues. The CDR3 region is CASSAGSEQYF.

The chain recombines TRBV20-1 with TRBJ2-3. Per the germline V gene, CDR1 is DFQATT and CDR2 is SNEGSKA (reference sequence). The CDR3 has 12 residues. CDR3 protein: CSAEASTDTQYF.

The rearrangement joins TRBV2 to TRBJ1-4. The CDR3 sequence is 12 residues long. The germline V gene encodes CDR1 SNHLY and CDR2 FYNNEI. The CDR3 region is CASSVEGEKLFF.

The CDR3 region is CASSPFGGGAGGYTF. The V gene is TRBV7-2, the J gene TRBJ1-2; absent DNA, TCRdb's TRBD1 call cannot be checked. Germline assignment: CDR1 SGHTA and CDR2 FQGNSA. This CDR3 contains 15 residues.

The chain employs TRBV4-3 and TRBJ2-5; the D call from TCRdb, TRBD1, cannot be confirmed without DNA. The CDR3 consists of 15 residues. Germline V CDR1 and CDR2: LGHNA, YSLEER. The CDR3 region is CASSQGTGGQETQYF.

V usage is TRBV24-1 and J usage is TRBJ2-3; TCRdb calls TRBD1, which cannot be checked without DNA. The CDR3 extends over 17 amino acids. CDR1 and CDR2 from the germline V gene are KGHDR and SFDVKD. The CDR3 is CATSDARGRGYTDTQYF.

The CDR3 here is CASSDRGELPQFF. The chain recombines TRBV25-1 with TRBJ2-1; the D call from TCRdb, TRBD1, cannot be confirmed without DNA. The CDR3 covers 13 residues. Germline V gene data show CDR1 as MGHDK and CDR2 as SYGVNS.

The chain combines TRBV5-1 with TRBJ1-4; absent DNA, TCRdb's TRBD1 call cannot be checked. This CDR3 has 15 residues. The V gene's germline CDR1 is SGHRS and CDR2 YFSETQ. The CDR3 sequence: CASSLAGTETEKLFF.

CDR3 residues: CASGLVLLKGDSYEQYF. The chain carries TRBV12-5 and TRBJ2-7; TCRdb picks TRBD1, but there is no DNA to check that call. The CDR3 is 17 residues long. CDR1 is LGHNT, CDR2 FRNRAP, per germline.

The genes are TRBV3-1 and TRBJ1-5; the TRBD1 assignment by TCRdb is unverifiable without DNA. This CDR3 spans 13 amino acids. The germline gives CDR1 LGHDT, CDR2 YNNKEL (reference sequence). The CDR3 spells CASSARSNQPQHF.

The V call is TRBV3-1, the J call TRBJ2-7; TCRdb outputs TRBD1, but without DNA this stays unchecked. CDR3 length: 17 residues. Germline V gene data show CDR1 as LGHDT and CDR2 as YNNKEL (reference sequence). The chain's CDR3 is CASSQALGQGKPYEQYF.

The V and J genes are TRBV5-1 and TRBJ2-5; the TRBD2 assignment by TCRdb is unverifiable without DNA. Germline assignment: CDR1 SGHRS and CDR2 YFSETQ. The CDR3 loop spans 17 amino acids. The CDR3 sequence: CASSLFHSSIRTETQYF.

This chain connects TRBV20-1 to TRBJ2-1. The CDR3 length is 14 residues. Germline loops: CDR1 DFQATT, CDR2 SNEGSKA (reference sequence). The CDR3 sequence is CSARSPQPANEQFF.

The chain is built from TRBV5-5 and TRBJ1-4; there is no DNA to check the TCRdb D call of TRBD1. Per the germline V gene, CDR1 is SGHKS and CDR2 is YYEKEE (reference sequence). This CDR3 is 13 amino acids long. This chain's CDR3 is CASSPGPVEAVFF. Together with reference TRBV5-5 and TRBJ1-4, the CDR3 gives the full variable domain: DAGVTQSPTHLIKTRGQQVTLRCSPISGHKSVSWYQQVLGQGPQFIFQYYEKEERGRGNFPDRFSARQFPNYSSELNVNALLLGDSALYLCASSPGPVEAVFFGSGTQLSVL.

This chain links TRBV11-3 with TRBJ2-3; TCRdb's D gene call, TRBD1, goes unchecked for lack of DNA. CDR3 length: 17 residues. Per the germline V gene, CDR1 is SGHNT and CDR2 is YENEEA. CDR3 sequence: CASSLMGGRGSTDTQYF.

V is TRBV5-1 and J is TRBJ2-6. The CDR3 has 15 residues. From germline, CDR1 is SGHRS and CDR2 YFSETQ. The CDR3 protein is CASSFVGPGANVLTF.

The chain joins TRBV18 to TRBJ2-7; no DNA is available, so the TRBD1 call from TCRdb remains unchecked. This CDR3 region has 15 residues. Germline values: CDR1 KGHSH, CDR2 LQKENI. CDR3 amino acids: CASSAGTGEVYEQYF.

V gene TRBV10-2 combines with J gene TRBJ1-1; TCRdb's D call, TRBD1, is unchecked because there is no DNA. The CDR3 covers 17 residues. Germline CDR1 WSHSY, CDR2 SAAADI. The CDR3 loop is CASSPLPSQAEGTEAFF.

The chain employs TRBV12-5 and TRBJ2-1; the D call of TRBD2 rests on TCRdb alone, since no DNA is present to check it. In germline, CDR1 is LGHNT, CDR2 FRNRAP. CDR3 length equals 15 residues. CDR3 protein: CASGLEPSGGHEQFF.

This sequence joins TRBV6-2 or TRBV6-3 and TRBJ1-2. Germline assignment: CDR1 MNHEY and CDR2 SVGEGT. CDR3 length: 15 amino acids. The CDR3 is CASSYLGTGLYGYTF.

The V call is TRBV18, the J call TRBJ2-2. CDR1 is KGHSH, CDR2 LQKENI, per germline. CDR3 length equals 13 residues. CDR3 residues: CASSAGGLGELFF.

The CDR3 region is CASSQDFVSGADTQYF. The V gene is TRBV3-1, the J gene TRBJ2-3; TCRdb lists TRBD1, though no DNA is available to test this call. The CDR3 covers 16 residues. The V gene's germline CDR1 is LGHDT and CDR2 YNNKEL (reference sequence).

The gene calls are TRBV4-3 and TRBJ2-2; TCRdb calls TRBD2, which cannot be checked without DNA. This CDR3 has 16 residues. Per germline, CDR1 LGHNA and CDR2 YSLEER. The CDR3 protein is CASSQDPGTTSGELFF.

J is TRBJ1-2 and V is TRBV10-2. Germline V gene data show CDR1 as WSHSY and CDR2 as SAAADI. The CDR3 is 13 amino acids. The CDR3 here is CASSGWLNYGYTF.